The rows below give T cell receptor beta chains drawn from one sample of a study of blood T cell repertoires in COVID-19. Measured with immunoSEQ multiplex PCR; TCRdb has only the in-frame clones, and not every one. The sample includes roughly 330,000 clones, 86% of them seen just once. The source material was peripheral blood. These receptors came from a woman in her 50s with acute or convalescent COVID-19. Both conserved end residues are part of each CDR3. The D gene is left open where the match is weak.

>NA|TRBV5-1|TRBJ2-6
TGCGCCAGCAGCTTGGACCCGGTGGGCAGTATATCTGGGGCCAACGTCCTGACTTTC
CASSLDPVGSISGANVLTF
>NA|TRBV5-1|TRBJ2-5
TGCGCCAGCAGCTTCCGGGGGAGGGAGACCCAGTACTTC
CASSFRGRETQYF
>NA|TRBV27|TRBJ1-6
TGTGCCAGCAGTTTAGGGGGCAATAATTCACCCCTCCACTTT
CASSLGGNNSPLHF
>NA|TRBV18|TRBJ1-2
TGTGCCAGCTCACCTAGGACAGATGGCTACACCTTC
CASSPRTDGYTF
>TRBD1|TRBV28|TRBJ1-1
TGTGCCAGCAGGTCTACAGGGGGACCTGAAGCTTTCTTT
CASRSTGGPEAFF
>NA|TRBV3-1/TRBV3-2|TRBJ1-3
TGTGCCAGCAGCCCGGGGGGAAACACCATATATTTT
CASSPGGNTIYF
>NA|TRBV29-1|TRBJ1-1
TGCAGCGTTGATCGGGGTGGAGGTACTGAAGCTTTCTTT
CSVDRGGGTEAFF
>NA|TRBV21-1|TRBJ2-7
TGTGCCAGCCCCCAGGGACTGTCACACTACGAGCAGTACTTC
CASPQGLSHYEQYF
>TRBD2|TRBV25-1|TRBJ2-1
TGTGCCAGCAGTGAAGTAGGGCTAGCGGGTTACAATGAGCAGTTCTTC
CASSEVGLAGYNEQFF
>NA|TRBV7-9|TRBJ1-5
TGTGCCAGCAGCTCAACACAGGGTTCGGTAGGCAATCAGCCCCAGCATTTT
CASSSTQGSVGNQPQHF